This TCR beta chain appears in the sequencing data of a study of regulatory T cells in long-lasting Graves disease. Study-wide results and limits: Persistent Graves' patients possessed reduced TCR diversity relative to recently diagnosed ones. TRBV28, TRBJ1-2 and TRBJ2-5 were segments that persistent disease favored. Samples came from peripheral blood alone, without thyroid tissue.

CDR3 regions were amplified by Arm-PCR using iRepertoire HTBI primers to build TCR beta libraries. TCRdb re-analysed the multiplex PCR reads in MiXCR, keeping a single row per CDR3 protein. The sample contains 600,000 to 800,000 distinct CDR3 sequences, around 30% of which appear only once. This CDR3 comprises 17 residues. V lost 3 bases, J lost 1 base, and 18 bases lay in between. Stated time point: persistent/refractory GD, antithyroid drugs over 5 years with positive TRAb. PBMC-derived RNA was used for the TCR library. Diagnosing Graves' disease relied on the American Thyroid Association guidelines. This clonotype was recorded at least ten times. What it binds is unknown.

This sequence was found in a female donor with Graves disease. The chain is built from TRBV12-3 or TRBV12-4 and TRBJ1-1, with a possible D match to TRBD1 (5 bases). Sequenced material: peripheral blood mononuclear cells (PBMCs), taken when the disease was refractory, from a patient treated with antithyroid drugs. The CDR3 sequence: CASSFFGGVRANTEAFF. DNA of the CDR3: TGTGCCAGCAGTTTCTTTGGAGGGGTGAGAGCGAACACTGAAGCTTTCTTT.